This T cell receptor (beta chain) was identified during a study of regulatory T cells in long-lasting Graves disease. General study results and limits: Sample size was small, which may have lowered accuracy.

In regard to this clonotype: No antigen is known for it.

Stated time point: newly diagnosed GD, antithyroid drugs for less than 3 months. The authors made the TCR library using RNA they extracted from PBMCs. Patients were from an endocrinology department in Xi'an, China. The CDR3 runs 14 residues. The germline CDR1 and CDR2 sequences are MNHEY and SVGEGT. V was clipped by 0 bases and J by 9 bases, with 12 bases between them. Combining iRepertoire HTBI primers with Arm-PCR of CDR3 regions, the authors built TCR beta libraries. TCRdb re-called the multiplex PCR reads with MiXCR, one entry per CDR3 protein. The table shows roughly 560,000 distinct CDR3 sequences, with around 12% occurring only once. The sample was also linked to a second study, of T cells in Graves' hyperthyroidism and ophthalmopathy.

The sequence came from a woman between 25 and 40 years old with Graves disease. The chain employs TRBV6-2 or TRBV6-3 and TRBJ2-1; no clear D. The sample here was peripheral blood mononuclear cells (PBMCs), taken at new diagnosis, from a patient treated with antithyroid drugs. CDR3: CASSYSSRGIEQFF. The CDR3 region has the DNA TGTGCCAGCAGTTACTCCTCACGAGGCATTGAGCAGTTCTTC.